A single sample is the source of the 18 T cell receptor beta chains below, sequenced in a study of T cells after yellow fever vaccination. MiXCR was run by TCRdb on the 5' RACE reads, yielding one entry per CDR3 protein. The sample records around 300,000 distinct CDR3 sequences, around 4.5% being singletons. This material consisted of PBMCs, taken 15 days after the yellow fever booster vaccination. Source of these receptors: a man younger than 35 who received the YFV17D yellow fever vaccine.

In its sample, this clonotype was seen many times. CDR3 loop: CSVRLGAYEQYV. In nucleotides, the CDR3 is TGCAGTGTCCGCTTAGGGGCGTACGAGCAGTACGTC. The J gene is TRBJ2-7, the V gene TRBV20-1; D possibly corresponds to TRBD1 (5 bases). Germline V gene sequence: CDR1 DFQATT, CDR2 SNEGSKA (reference sequence). This CDR3 region has 12 residues. V was trimmed by 7 bases and J by 4 bases, leaving 14 bases between them.

About this clonotype: A much larger clone is a single base away; this may be a read error. This chain connects TRBV7-9 to TRBJ1-6, with TRBD1 matching over 7 bases. V lost 4 bases and J lost 13; bases outside the gene matches: 10. The CDR3 has 14 amino acids. Germline V CDR1 and CDR2: SEHNR, FQNEAQ (reference sequence). In nucleotides, the CDR3 is TGTGCCAGCAGCTCCCCGACAGGGCTGTCCCCCCTCCACTTT. Translation gives CASSSPTGLSPLHF.

This clonotype was seen many times. The V and J genes are TRBV20-1 and TRBJ1-6; the D is unclear. Germline assignment: CDR1 DFQATT and CDR2 SNEGSKA (reference sequence). This CDR3 region has 11 residues. Trimming shortened V by 2 bases and J by 6 bases, and 2 bases separated the two germline ends. The CDR3 protein is CSARPNSPLHF. In nucleotides, the CDR3 is TGCAGTGCTAGACCTAATTCACCCCTCCACTTT.

The table lists this clonotype with many counts. The chain couples TRBV10-3 to TRBJ1-4; 8 positions match TRBD1. This CDR3 region has 13 residues. In germline, CDR1 is ENHRY, CDR2 SYGVKD. With 10 bases clipped from V and 7 bases from J, the junction kept 8 bases outside the gene matches. The CDR3 DNA reads TGTGCCACCAAGACAGGGGACCGTGAAAAACTGTTTTTT. Residues: CATKTGDREKLFF.

At least ten counts were recorded for this clonotype. J is TRBJ2-5 and V is TRBV20-1; D unclear. Germline CDR1 is DFQATT and CDR2 is SNEGSKA (reference sequence). CDR3 length: 14 residues. V was trimmed by 0 bases and J by 2 bases, leaving 10 bases between them. The CDR3 bases are TGCAGTGCTAGAGATGTGGCATTACAAGAGACCCAGTACTTC. Protein: CSARDVALQETQYF.

V and J are TRBV14 and TRBJ2-5, with 7 positions matching TRBD1. The CDR3 runs to 13 residues. With V trimmed by 4 bases and J by 9 bases, 8 bases remained unmatched. CDR1 and CDR2 (germline): SGHDN, FVKESK. CDR3 sequence (DNA): TGTGCCAGCAGCCCAAACAGGCAGGGGGCCCAGTACTTC. It translates to CASSPNRQGAQYF.

The chain has TRBV7-3 and TRBJ2-5; 9 bases line up with TRBD1. The CDR3 runs 16 residues. Trimming at V came to 5 bases and at J to 5 bases, leaving 12 bases not matched to a gene. Germline CDR1 and CDR2: SGHTA and FQGTGA. The CDR3 reads CASSPKLDRGLETQYF. CDR3 DNA sequence: TGTGCCAGCAGCCCGAAACTGGACAGGGGTTTGGAGACCCAGTACTTC.

In this sample, this clonotype turned up many times. The V call is TRBV12-3 or TRBV12-4, the J call TRBJ2-2; unclear D gene. Trimming pared 5 bases from V and 7 bases from J, leaving 11 bases between. The CDR3 covers 13 residues. In DNA, the CDR3 is TGTGCCAGCAGTCTGAGGAGCGACGGGGAGCTGTTTTTT. Protein: CASSLRSDGELFF.

This clonotype has a handful of counts. The genes are TRBV15 and TRBJ1-1; D might be TRBD1 (5 bases). The CDR3 totals 14 residues. Looked up from germline, CDR1 is LNHNV and CDR2 is YYDKDF (reference sequence). Trimming pared 4 bases from V and 5 bases from J, leaving 14 bases between. The CDR3 here is CATSMDPGRTEAFF. The CDR3 DNA follows: TGTGCCACCAGCATGGACCCAGGGCGGACTGAAGCTTTCTTT.

This clonotype was counted at least ten times. The chain recombines TRBV4-1 with TRBJ1-6, with 7 bases that match TRBD1. Germline values: CDR1 MGHRA, CDR2 YSYEKL. J lost 12 bases, V lost 0 bases, and 11 bases had no gene match. The CDR3 spans 16 residues. The CDR3 loop is CASSQDWDSPFLPLHF. The CDR3 DNA reads TGCGCCAGCAGCCAAGACTGGGACAGTCCCTTTTTACCCCTCCACTTT.

This clonotype appeared many times. The rearrangement uses TRBV5-1 and TRBJ1-5, with 7 nucleotides matching TRBD1. Germline assignment: CDR1 SGHRS and CDR2 YFSETQ. V trimming: 0 bases; J trimming: 2 bases; junction bases outside the gene matches: 5. CDR3 length equals 16 residues. The CDR3 DNA follows: TGCGCCAGCAGCTTGGGAACCGGGACAGGCAATCAGCCCCAGCATTTT. Its translation: CASSLGTGTGNQPQHF.

This clonotype was detected ten times or more. The rearrangement links TRBV12-3 or TRBV12-4 to TRBJ2-1, with D possibly being TRBD2 (7 bases). Deletions cut 4 bases from V and 6 bases from J, with 13 bases between. The CDR3 is 14 amino acids. This CDR3 reads CASSSGGGGNEQFF. The CDR3 DNA is TGTGCCAGCAGTTCGGGGGGCGGGGGCAATGAGCAGTTCTTC.

Ten or more counts support this clonotype. The V gene is TRBV29-1, the J gene TRBJ1-2; maybe TRBD1 (5 bases). The germline V gene has CDR1 SQVTM and CDR2 ANQGSEA. Trimming left V 0 bases short and J 3 bases short, with 14 bases between. This CDR3 contains 15 residues. The CDR3 is CSVEDRRSRDYGYTF. CDR3 bases: TGCAGCGTTGAAGATCGTCGGAGCAGGGACTATGGCTACACCTTC. Drawing the rest from reference TRBV29-1 and TRBJ1-2, the complete variable domain is SAVISQKPSRDICQRGTSLTIQCQVDSQVTMMFWYRQQPGQSLTLIATANQGSEATYESGFVIDKFPISRPNLTFSTLTVSNMSPEDSSIYLCSVEDRRSRDYGYTFGSGTRLTVV.

This clonotype has just a few counts. The chain links TRBV7-2 to TRBJ2-7; 12 bases match TRBD1. V gave up 3 bases and J gave up 7 bases; unmatched junction bases: 7. The V gene's germline CDR1 is SGHTA and CDR2 FQGNSA. The CDR3 loop spans 15 amino acids. The CDR3 sequence is CASSLLGQGAGEQYF. The CDR3 DNA is TGTGCCAGCAGCTTGCTGGGACAGGGGGCAGGGGAGCAGTACTTC.

This clonotype occurred many times. The chain uses TRBV7-2 and TRBJ2-5; D not resolved. Germline CDR1 SGHTA, CDR2 FQGNSA. The CDR3 has 14 amino acids. Trimming left V 5 bases short and J 1 base short, with 11 bases between. CDR3 bases: TGTGCCAGCAGCCAACGACGGACCCAAGAGACCCAGTACTTC. This codes for CASSQRRTQETQYF.

This clonotype appeared many times. The V gene is TRBV7-3, the J gene TRBJ2-2; D might be TRBD1 (6 bases). The CDR3 totals 14 residues. CDR1 SGHTA and CDR2 FQGTGA come from the germline V gene. Between the trimmed V and J ends, which lost 6 bases and 3 bases, there was a span of 11 bases. The CDR3 region is CASRSQGYTGELFF. The CDR3 nucleotides are TGTGCCAGCAGATCCCAGGGGTACACCGGGGAGCTGTTTTTT.

The chain employs TRBV5-1 and TRBJ1-2; tentatively, D is TRBD1 (6 bases). The CDR3 length is 18 residues. From germline, CDR1 is SGHRS and CDR2 YFSETQ. V lost 0 bases, J lost 0 bases, and 18 bases lay in between. CDR3 region: CASSLVEYRVIPNYGYTF. The CDR3 region has the DNA TGCGCCAGCAGCTTGGTAGAGTACAGGGTGATCCCTAACTATGGCTACACCTTC.

This clonotype was seen ten or more times. The V call is TRBV21-1, the J call TRBJ2-1. TRBV21-1 is designated a pseudogene. The CDR3 runs to 10 residues. The CDR3 DNA sequence: TGTGCCAGCGGGTACAATGAGCAGTTCTTC. Its protein is CASGYNEQFF.